This paragraph covers one T cell receptor beta chain sequence. Its target is not known. CDR1 is MDHEN, CDR2 SYDVKM, per germline. The CDR3 covers 14 residues. V was clipped by 6 bases and J by 8 bases, with 16 bases between them. These data belong to a study of T cell responses to AZD1222 COVID-19 vaccine. General observations from the study: Among vaccine-associated CD4 TCRs, coverage spanned spike, with dominance at 160-218 and 743-854. As reported, nearly half of all spike-specific TCRs target variant regions that are unmutated. Clonal diversity was possibly underestimated, and white British individuals and females predominated among donors.

This table comes from immunoSEQ multiplex PCR, and its TCRdb copy is limited to in-frame clones, with some not included. The table lists 150,000 or so clones. The sequenced material came from peripheral blood. The receptor's source is an adult in good health. The chain couples TRBV28 to TRBJ2-2; tentative D call: TRBD1 (6 bases). As DNA, the CDR3 is TGTGCCAGCAGAGCAGGGGCCGCTTGGGGGGAGCTGTTTTTT. As protein: CASRAGAAWGELFF.